This T cell receptor (beta chain) was recovered during a study of OX40 agonist ivuxolimab in advanced cancers. Background for the entire study: The costimulatory receptor OX40 (CD134) was targeted by ivuxolimab, a fully human IgG2 agonistic monoclonal antibody. Among the roughly 52 dose-escalation patients, around 19 had hepatocellular carcinoma, roughly 15 melanoma, 9 renal cell carcinoma and 9 head and neck cancer. In the dose-escalation cohort, 82.7% of patients were male, and the mean age was about 55 years, with a range of about 23 to 80. Intravenous ivuxolimab was administered to patients every 2 weeks at six dose levels: 0.01, 0.1, 0.3, 1.5, 3 and 10 mg/kg. Peripheral TCRbeta sequencing aimed to test whether ivuxolimab altered TCR sequence diversity and caused clonal T-cell expansion. Three dose-escalation patients achieved partial responses, one with hepatocellular carcinoma and two with cutaneous melanoma. Patients were allowed to have had prior anti-PD-1, anti-PD-L1 or anti-CTLA-4 therapy, and around 43% of the dose-escalation patients had been treated with checkpoint inhibitors. The paper describes the monotherapy dose-escalation part (N ≈ 50 patients) of the phase I trial of ivuxolimab.

To sequence the TCRbeta CDR3 region, genomic DNA was isolated from the sorted cells. The immunoSEQ Assay was used to sequence the TCRbeta CDR3 regions. In TCRdb, the immuneACCESS table is reduced to in-frame sequences with V and J assigned. These tables do not hold every clone; where another copy was compared, an unresolved V gene accounts for under half, and the others remain unexplained. Here the sample has around 84,000 clones; under 95% occur a single time. Jointly, the top ten make up 0.4% to 0.55% of the sample. The paper as a whole reports these results and caveats: After ivuxolimab, CD8+ T cells had more expanded clones than CD4+ T cells on average. The antigen specificity of the peripheral T cells that underwent clonal expansion was not determined. At doses from 0.1 to 3.0 mg/kg, clonal expansion was seen in both CD4+ and CD8+ blood T cells between baseline and week 6. In the 0.1-3.0 mg/kg groups, partial responders had among the lowest normalized peripheral clonal expansion, particularly in CD8+ T cells. Low levels of normalized T-cell clonal expansion were also shown by some nonresponding patients.

Points on this clone: Its binding antigen is unknown. Base qualities are missing; no much larger clone stands one base away.

Looking up the germline V gene yields CDR1 MDHEN and CDR2 SYDVKM. The junction carries 10 bases between V and J, which are trimmed by 5 bases and 2 bases respectively. The CDR3 spans 13 residues, from the cysteine through the phenylalanine. Only the CDR3 part of the read is kept: 39 bases, read in frame from the first base. The trial excluded patients who had a history of autoimmune disease or who were on systemic immunosuppression. Peripheral blood for TCR sequencing was drawn from every dose cohort at baseline, at cycle 4 day 1 and at cycle 7 day 1. Samples were obtained from an open-label, multicenter, first-in-human phase I dose-escalation trial of ivuxolimab. The trial enrolled adults with locally advanced or metastatic head and neck squamous cell, hepatocellular, melanoma or renal cell carcinoma. Before TCR sequencing, CD4+ T cells and CD8+ T cells from peripheral blood were sorted into separate populations.

Rearrangement joined TRBV28 to TRBJ2-7, with the D gene too uncertain to name. The specimen comprised CD4+ or CD8+ T cells sorted from blood, sampled in a trial of the OX40 agonist ivuxolimab. This clonotype was sampled from an adult with an advanced solid tumor such as melanoma, head and neck, liver or kidney cancer. For the CDR3, the sequence is CASSGVSPYEQYF. The DNA is as follows: TGTGCCAGCAGTGGGGTTTCTCCCTACGAGCAGTACTTC.